This T cell receptor (beta chain) came from a study of CD8+CD57+ T cells in acquired aplastic anemia. This clonotype appeared many times. J was trimmed by 6 bases and V by 1 base; bases with no gene match: 2. The germline CDR1 and CDR2 sequences are DFQATT and SNEGSKA (reference sequence). This CDR3 is built from 13 residues. Investigators profiled TCR beta VDJ and CDR3 from genomic DNA template. MiXCR, run by TCRdb on the reads, gives a single entry per CDR3 protein. Counted here are fewer than 250,000 distinct CDR3 sequences, roughly half occurring once; the ten biggest clones make up about 17%. Specimen: sorted CD4+, CD8+, or CD8+CD57+ T cells (not recorded which) from PBMCs. The TCR comes from a human donor in good health, serving as a control. The V gene is TRBV20-1, the J gene TRBJ1-5; 8 bases line up with TRBD1. In DNA, the CDR3 is TGCAGTGCTAGAGCACAGGGGGGTCAGCCCCAGCATTTT. Translating it yields CSARAQGGQPQHF.